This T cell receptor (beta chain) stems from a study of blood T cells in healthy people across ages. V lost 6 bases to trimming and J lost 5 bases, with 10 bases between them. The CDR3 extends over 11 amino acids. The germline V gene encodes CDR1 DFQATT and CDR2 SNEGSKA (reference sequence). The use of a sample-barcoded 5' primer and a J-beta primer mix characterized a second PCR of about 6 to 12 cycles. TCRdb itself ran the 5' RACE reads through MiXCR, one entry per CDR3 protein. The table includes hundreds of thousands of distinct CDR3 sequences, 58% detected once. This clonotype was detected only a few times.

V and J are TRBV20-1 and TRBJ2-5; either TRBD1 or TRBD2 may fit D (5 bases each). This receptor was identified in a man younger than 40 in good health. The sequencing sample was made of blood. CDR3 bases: TGCAGTGCCGTAGGGGAGGAGACCCAGTACTTC. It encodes CSAVGEETQYF.